This T cell receptor beta chain was identified during a study of cytomegalovirus exposure and HLA in healthy donors. Worth noting for this clone: At one of its ends the junction is not consistent with the germline gene, which may arise from a read error. Additional DNA sequences in this sample encode the identical CDR3.

The PCR made use of 60 Vbeta and 13 Jbeta primers. Method: immunoSEQ multiplex PCR; TCRdb's copy keeps in-frame clones and lacks some. In the table there are some 210,000 clones, around 73% of which are singletons. Despite likely unrecorded immune exposures, the donors were nominally healthy at the time of sampling. The germline V gene has CDR1 MNHEY and CDR2 SMNVEV (reference sequence). The CDR3 has 13 residues. Sequenced material: PBMCs. J is TRBJ2-6 and V is TRBV27; D is perhaps TRBD1 (5 bases). This receptor was identified in a male donor in good health and CMV-seronegative. The CDR3 sequence is CASRRSGANVLTF. Here the CDR3 DNA reads TGTGCCAGCAGGCGCTCTGGGGCCAACGTCCTAACTTTC.